Listed below are T cell receptor beta chains from one sample, sequenced in a study of a mutant IDH1 vaccine in newly diagnosed glioma. Their specific antigens are unknown. Using immunoSEQ multiplex PCR, the repertoire was profiled, and TCRdb retains in-frame clones only, with some absent. This table has 50,000 to 70,000 clones, roughly 80% appearing once. The material was PBMCs, obtained from a glioma patient whose treatment included an IDH1 peptide vaccine. The origin of the receptors is a woman between 50 and 59 years old with glioma. Both conserved end residues are part of each CDR3. D genes are given only for firm matches. Not all rows give a size; the values are once, few, many and, for expanded clones, a class.

V	size	D	J	CDR3	DNA
TRBV9	-	TRBD2	TRBJ2-3	CASSPRGGAGTDTQYF	TGTGCCAGCAGCCCGCGCGGGGGGGCGGGTACAGATACGCAGTATTTT
TRBV28	-	-	TRBJ2-1	CASSLSVSNEQFF	TGTGCCAGCAGTTTGAGCGTTTCGAATGAGCAGTTCTTC
TRBV6-5	-	-	TRBJ1-2	CASSSEGYYGYTF	TGTGCCAGCAGTTCCGAGGGTTACTATGGCTACACCTTC
TRBV2	-	-	TRBJ2-3	CASSEAGGTQYF	TGTGCCAGCAGTGAAGCAGGGGGAACGCAGTATTTT
TRBV4-3	-	-	TRBJ1-6	CASSQERGSPLHF	TGCGCCAGCAGCCAAGAGAGGGGTTCACCCCTCCACTTT
TRBV7-9	few	TRBD1	TRBJ1-1	CASSLGQGSFF	TGTGCCAGCAGCTTAGGACAGGGGTCTTTCTTT
TRBV5-1	-	-	TRBJ1-5	CASSLAGSMGNQPQHF	TGCGCCAGCAGCTTGGCCGGGTCTATGGGGAATCAGCCCCAGCATTTT
TRBV6-5	-	-	TRBJ2-1	CASSYRANYNEQFF	TGTGCCAGCAGTTACCGCGCGAACTACAATGAGCAGTTCTTC
TRBV29-1	-	TRBD1	TRBJ2-1	CSVGSQGDIYNEQFF	TGCAGCGTTGGTTCCCAGGGGGATATCTACAATGAGCAGTTCTTC
TRBV5-1	-	-	TRBJ2-3	CASSLGGIYDTQYF	TGCGCCAGCAGCTTGGGGGGCATCTACGATACGCAGTATTTT
TRBV13	-	-	TRBJ1-2	CASSLGGPYGYTF	TGTGCCAGCAGCTTAGGGGGGCCCTATGGCTACACCTTC
TRBV9	-	-	TRBJ2-5	CASSVDLAQETQYF	TGTGCCAGCAGCGTAGATCTAGCTCAAGAGACCCAGTACTTC
TRBV15	-	TRBD1	TRBJ1-1	CATSSGDRGRLTEAFF	TGTGCCACCAGCAGTGGGGACAGGGGCCGTCTCACTGAAGCTTTCTTT
TRBV5-1	-	-	TRBJ2-2	CASSLEGDAGELFF	TGCGCCAGCAGCTTGGAGGGGGACGCCGGGGAGCTGTTTTTT
TRBV4-1	-	-	TRBJ2-7	CASSPPGAGAYEQYF	TGCGCCAGCAGCCCCCCAGGGGCAGGGGCCTACGAGCAGTACTTC
TRBV6-6	-	-	TRBJ2-7	CASSYIGEQYF	TGTGCCAGCAGTTACATCGGGGAGCAGTACTTC
TRBV7-9	few	-	TRBJ2-1	CASSPSPTVYNEQFF	TGTGCCAGCAGCCCTAGTCCCACAGTCTACAATGAGCAGTTCTTC
TRBV5-1	once	TRBD1	TRBJ1-6	CASSSGDRGNSPLHF	TGCGCCAGCAGCTCCGGGGACAGGGGGAATTCACCCCTCCACTTT
TRBV14	-	-	TRBJ1-1	CASSQDPAGTGFF	TGTGCCAGCAGCCAAGATCCGGCAGGGACGGGGTTCTTT
TRBV19	-	-	TRBJ1-5	CASSISDRSNQPQHF	TGTGCCAGTAGTATTAGTGACCGTAGCAATCAGCCCCAGCATTTT
TRBV2	-	-	TRBJ1-6	CASSDKDYNSPLHF	TGTGCCAGCAGTGACAAAGACTATAATTCACCCCTCCACTTT
TRBV4-3	-	TRBD1	TRBJ1-4	CASSPRPQGATNEKLFF	TGCGCCAGCAGCCCCCGACCCCAGGGGGCAACTAATGAAAAACTGTTTTTT